Each of the 21 T cell receptor beta chains below was sequenced from the same sample in a study of CD8 T cells in ankylosing spondylitis (TCRdb year 2017). The library was prepared using 5' RACE. Instrument used: Illumina HiSeq 2500. The raw public data were reprocessed by TCRdb itself: fastp quality trimming at Q25, MiXCR clonotype calling, in-frame beta chains only. Identical CDR3 protein sequences are pooled into one entry, listed with their most common genes and DNA. Recorded for this sample are 250,000 to 400,000 distinct CDR3 sequences; 11% of them occurred a single time. Roughly 9.5% of the sample lies in the top ten. The sample taken for sequencing was blood, either unsorted or a sorted T cell fraction (not recorded which). The receptors were gathered from a female donor with ankylosing spondylitis or in good health (not recorded which).

This clonotype has ten or more counts. The genes are TRBV5-1 and TRBJ1-1; tentatively, D is TRBD1 (5 bases). This CDR3 has 15 residues. Germline V CDR1 and CDR2: SGHRS, YFSETQ. V was clipped by 3 bases and J by 0 bases, with 12 bases between them. Here the CDR3 reads CASSSDTPLNTEAFF. Written as DNA, the CDR3 is TGCGCCAGCAGCTCGGACACACCCTTGAACACTGAAGCTTTCTTT.

In this sample, this clonotype turned up many times. This rearrangement joins TRBV4-3 to TRBJ2-1; 7 bases are shared with TRBD2. V trimming: 0 bases; J trimming: 7 bases; junction bases outside the gene matches: 9. The germline V gene has CDR1 LGHNA and CDR2 YSLEER. The CDR3 consists of 16 residues. CDR3 protein: CASSQDVAGAGNEQFF. The CDR3 DNA reads as TGCGCCAGCAGCCAAGATGTTGCGGGAGCCGGGAATGAGCAGTTCTTC.

This clonotype occurred a few times. The chain links TRBV20-1 to TRBJ2-1, with no clear D. The V and J ends lost 2 bases and 2 bases respectively, with 4 bases between them. The CDR3 sequence is 12 residues long. CDR1 is DFQATT and CDR2 is SNEGSKA in the germline V gene (reference sequence). The CDR3 sequence is CSARMAYNEQFF. In DNA form, the CDR3 reads TGCAGTGCTAGAATGGCCTACAATGAGCAGTTCTTC.

This clonotype was counted at least ten times. This chain joins TRBV20-1 and TRBJ2-6, with 7 bases that match TRBD2. This CDR3 is 15 amino acids long. Trimming cost V 1 base and J 3 bases; bases outside gene matches: 3. Germline loops: CDR1 DFQATT, CDR2 SNEGSKA (reference sequence). Written as DNA, the CDR3 is TGCAGTGCTAGAGTCGGGGGGAGTGGGGCCAACGTCCTGACTTTC. Translating gives CSARVGGSGANVLTF.

At least ten counts were recorded for this clonotype. The rearrangement joins TRBV28 to TRBJ2-1, with 10 bases lining up with TRBD2. CDR1 MDHEN and CDR2 SYDVKM come from the germline V gene. The CDR3 length is 16 residues. V was pared by 2 bases and J by 2 bases, with 3 bases of the junction left unmatched. CDR3 in amino acids: CASSLAAGGPYNEQFF. As DNA, the CDR3 is TGTGCCAGCAGTTTAGCAGCGGGAGGGCCCTACAATGAGCAGTTCTTC. The full variable domain, with the rest looked up from reference TRBV28 and TRBJ2-1, is DVKVTQSSRYLVKRTGEKVFLECVQDMDHENMFWYRQDPGLGLRLIYFSYDVKMKEKGDIPEGYSVSREKKERFSLILESASTNQTSMYLCASSLAAGGPYNEQFFGPGTRLTVL.

This sequence joins TRBV11-2 and TRBJ2-5; the match to TRBD2 covers 10 bases. This CDR3 region has 16 residues. V lost 1 base to trimming and J lost 7 bases; unmatched junction nucleotides: 9. Germline CDR1 SGHAT, CDR2 FQNNGV. The CDR3 sequence: CASSLAGTSEFGTQYF. Here the CDR3 DNA reads TGTGCCAGCAGCTTAGCCGGGACTAGCGAATTTGGGACCCAGTACTTC.

This clonotype was observed at least ten times. The gene calls are TRBV11-1 and TRBJ1-4; D remains ambiguous. The CDR3 length is 18 residues. The V gene lost 4 bases and the J gene lost 6 bases, with 24 bases spanning the gap. Per the germline V gene, CDR1 is SGHAT and CDR2 is FQDESV (reference sequence). Written as DNA, the CDR3 is TGTGCCAGCAGCTATCTACCGGGCGAGTGGAGTTATGATGAAAAACTGTTTTTT. Residues: CASSYLPGEWSYDEKLFF.

This clonotype showed up many times. The V gene is TRBV12-3 or TRBV12-4, the J gene TRBJ2-1; D gene ambiguous. CDR3 length: 15 amino acids. The V end lost 7 bases, the J end lost 7 bases, and 20 bases lay between the germline ends. The CDR3 nucleotides are TGTGCCAGCATAGGTCGCCTCCCACAAACAAATGAGCAGTTCTTC. It codes for CASIGRLPQTNEQFF.

At least ten counts were recorded for this clonotype. The J gene is TRBJ2-1, the V gene TRBV10-3; D remains ambiguous. The germline V gene encodes CDR1 ENHRY and CDR2 SYGVKD. V was cut by 10 bases and J by 8 bases, with 15 bases left in between. CDR3 length equals 12 residues. The CDR3 sequence: CATRKGSDEQFF. DNA for the CDR3: TGTGCCACCCGCAAAGGTTCCGATGAGCAGTTCTTC.

This clonotype was observed a few times. The genes are TRBV27 and TRBJ2-3; possible D gene TRBD2, 5 bases. V was shortened by 2 bases and J by 9 bases, with 12 bases between the two germline ends. The CDR3 consists of 13 residues. Germline V gene lookup returns CDR1 MNHEY and CDR2 SMNVEV (reference sequence). The CDR3 region is CASSLEAGLTQYF. DNA for the CDR3: TGTGCCAGCAGTTTAGAAGCCGGACTCACGCAGTATTTT.

This clonotype has ten or more counts. The chain links TRBV6-5 to TRBJ2-6; D call uncertain. The V gene lost 4 bases and the J gene lost 2 bases, with 6 bases spanning the gap. The CDR3 consists of 14 residues. The germline gives CDR1 MNHEY, CDR2 SVGAGI. This chain's CDR3 is CASSSTPGANVLTF. CDR3 DNA: TGTGCCAGCAGTTCCACCCCTGGGGCCAACGTCCTGACTTTC.

The V call is TRBV6-4, the J call TRBJ2-2; tentatively, D is TRBD2 (5 bases). Deletions cut 4 bases from V and 1 base from J, with 13 bases between. There are 16 residues in the CDR3. In germline, CDR1 is MRHNA, CDR2 SNTAGT. The CDR3 reads CASSVEGGENTGELFF. The DNA for the CDR3 is TGTGCCAGCAGTGTAGAGGGCGGAGAGAACACCGGGGAGCTGTTTTTT.

This clonotype was counted ten times or more. The CDR3 sequence is CSVLAGGGTDTQYF. The CDR3 DNA reads TGCAGTGTACTAGCGGGAGGGGGCACAGATACGCAGTATTTT. The genes are TRBV20-1 and TRBJ2-3; TRBD2 matches 13 bases. The V segment lost 7 bases and the J segment 1 base; nucleotides outside the gene matches: 2. Germline V gene lookup returns CDR1 DFQATT and CDR2 SNEGSKA (reference sequence). This CDR3 has 14 amino acids.

This clonotype was counted at least ten times. The rearrangement uses TRBV2 and TRBJ1-6; D is uncertain. The CDR3 is 14 residues long. Germline CDR1 reads SNHLY; CDR2 reads FYNNEI. With 5 bases removed from V and 0 bases from J, the gap between germline ends came to 5 bases. The CDR3 bases are TGTGCCAGCAGTAAGAGCTCCTATAATTCACCCCTCCACTTT. This encodes CASSKSSYNSPLHF.

In its sample, this clonotype was seen many times. V and J are TRBV19 and TRBJ1-1, with D hard to call. Trimming cost V 6 bases and J 1 base, with 15 bases left between them. This CDR3 region has 15 residues. Per the germline V gene, CDR1 is LNHDA and CDR2 is SQIVND (reference sequence). CDR3 bases: TGTGCCAGTAGGTTCGCGGGCGCCTCGAACACTGAAGCTTTCTTT. It is translated as CASRFAGASNTEAFF.

The rearrangement uses TRBV27 and TRBJ2-7; tentatively, D is TRBD1 (6 bases). Germline lookup yields CDR1 MNHEY and CDR2 SMNVEV (reference sequence). The germline V and J ends were trimmed by 8 bases and 3 bases, with 29 bases remaining between them. There are 18 residues in the CDR3. CDR3 region: CASPLGQMILGPDYEQYF. As DNA, the CDR3 is TGTGCCAGCCCCCTCGGACAGATGATCCTCGGTCCAGACTACGAGCAGTACTTC.

The table lists this clonotype with many counts. This chain joins TRBV29-1 and TRBJ2-5; D is perhaps TRBD2 (5 bases). Germline CDR1 reads SQVTM; CDR2 reads ANQGSEA. The V and J ends lost 6 bases and 0 bases respectively, with 11 bases between them. This CDR3 contains 13 residues. CDR3: CSVNTGNQETQYF. In DNA form, the CDR3 reads TGCAGCGTCAATACGGGAAACCAAGAGACCCAGTACTTC.

On this clonotype: This may arise from a read error, as a much more abundant clone is one base away. The chain carries TRBV12-3 or TRBV12-4 and TRBJ2-5; 7 nucleotides match TRBD2. The CDR3 is made up of 14 amino acids. V was clipped by 8 bases and J by 4 bases; unmatched bases: 10. CDR3 in DNA: TGTGCCAGCTGTACAGGACCGGGAGGAGAGACCCAGTACTTC. Its translation is CASCTGPGGETQYF.

This clonotype came up many times. V is TRBV20-1 and J is TRBJ1-4; 8 nucleotides agree with TRBD1. Germline CDR1 is DFQATT and CDR2 is SNEGSKA (reference sequence). The V gene end was trimmed by 5 bases and the J gene end by 6 bases; junction bases not matched to a gene: 5. The CDR3 is made up of 13 amino acids. For the CDR3, the DNA is TGCAGTGCTTATGACAGGGGCTATGAAAAACTGTTTTTT. Its translation is CSAYDRGYEKLFF.

This clonotype was picked up many times. The chain employs TRBV5-1 and TRBJ2-1, with D tentatively TRBD2 (6 bases). Trimming stripped 2 bases from V and 8 bases from J, with 14 bases between. This CDR3 has 14 residues. The germline V gene has CDR1 SGHRS and CDR2 YFSETQ. The CDR3 loop is CASSLVTGEDEQFF. The CDR3 DNA is TGCGCCAGCAGCTTAGTGACGGGAGAGGATGAGCAGTTCTTC.

Ten or more counts support this clonotype. The rearrangement joins TRBV9 to TRBJ2-7; D is uncertain. CDR1 and CDR2 from the germline V gene are SGDLS and YYNGEE. The CDR3 covers 13 residues. Trimming shortened V by 0 bases and J by 6 bases, and 10 bases separated the two germline ends. In nucleotides, the CDR3 is TGTGCCAGCAGCGTAGGGACCCTGTCCGAGCAGTACTTC. This translates into CASSVGTLSEQYF.